The clone carrying this T cell receptor (beta chain) was seen a single time. This specimen comes from a study of blood T cell repertoires in COVID-19. At the level of the study: Spain, Italy and the United States supplied samples that represented acute and convalescent COVID-19.

The repertoire was sequenced with immunoSEQ multiplex PCR; TCRdb's copy has only in-frame clones and lacks some. The repertoire holds some 140,000 clones, with 86% as singletons. CDR3 length: 17 residues. J gave up 1 base and V 0 bases, and 4 bases lay outside the gene matches. CDR1 and CDR2 from the germline V gene are SGDLS and YYNGEE. Sequences were obtained from peripheral blood. The clonotype was recovered from a woman aged 45-65 years who had recovered from COVID-19. J is TRBJ2-2 and V is TRBV9; 9 nucleotides align to TRBD1. CDR3 residues: CASSVGRDRVNTGELFF. DNA for the CDR3: TGTGCCAGCAGCGTAGGGAGGGACAGGGTGAACACCGGGGAGCTGTTTTTT.